This T cell receptor beta chain appears in the sequencing data of a study of human T cells and chemical hapten exposure. This sample's time point: patch test 1, 2 weeks after DPC sensitization. The treatment was: therapeutic diphenylcyclopropenone sensitization with weekly scalp DPC. Alopecia patients, 18 to 70 years old and DPC-suitable, served as donors. Researchers extracted total RNA from unfractionated whole blood. Between the trimmed V and J ends, which lost 2 bases and 0 bases, there was a span of 8 bases. The CDR3 has 14 residues. TCRdb recomputed calls from the RACE reads with MiXCR, one row per CDR3 protein. The sample contains 370,000 or so distinct CDR3 sequences, roughly 5% of which appear only once. This clonotype was seen ten or more times.

V and J are TRBV12-3 or TRBV12-4 and TRBJ2-7; D call uncertain. The source of this sequence is a woman aged 50 to 60 with alopecia areata. Some clones in this sample may be carry-over from other donors' samples. Sequencing was performed on whole blood, taken in connection with sensitization to the hapten diphenylcyclopropenone (DPC). CDR3 amino acids: CASSLHTSSYEQYF. CDR3 DNA: TGTGCCAGCAGTTTACACACCAGCTCCTACGAGCAGTACTTC.